These T cell receptor beta chains were read from a single sample in a study of T cells after yellow fever vaccination. One entry per CDR3 protein results from TCRdb running MiXCR on the 5' RACE reads. The table lists about 360,000 distinct CDR3 sequences, roughly 6.2% of them singletons. This specimen was PBMCs, taken 5 days after the yellow fever booster vaccination. All receptors derive from a man in his thirties or forties who received the YFV17D yellow fever vaccine. The CDR3 runs from the conserved cysteine through the conserved F or W. A D gene is named only where the DNA matches it firmly. Expanded clones are given a class, and other clones once, few, many or no size at all.

len: 15
j_gene: TRBJ2-1
d_gene: .
abundance: many
v_gene: TRBV5-4
CDR3nt: TGTGCCAGCAGCCGGGCCGCGGACTCCTACAATGAGCAGTTCTTC
CDR3aa: CASSRAADSYNEQFF

len: 13
j_gene: TRBJ2-7
d_gene: .
abundance: many
v_gene: TRBV3-1
CDR3nt: TGTGCCAGCGGCCGTGGGCAGTTCTACGAGCAGTACTTC
CDR3aa: CASGRGQFYEQYF

len: 12
j_gene: TRBJ2-1
d_gene: TRBD1
abundance: few
v_gene: TRBV7-3
CDR3nt: TGTGCCAGCAGCTTAACGGGGACAGGGTTGTTCTTC
CDR3aa: CASSLTGTGLFF

len: 15
j_gene: TRBJ2-6
d_gene: .
abundance: few
v_gene: TRBV20-1
CDR3nt: TGCAGTGCTAGAGATCACGGCACCGGGGCCAACGTCCTGACTTTC
CDR3aa: CSARDHGTGANVLTF

len: 15
j_gene: TRBJ2-2
d_gene: TRBD1
abundance: many
v_gene: TRBV18
CDR3nt: TGTGCCAGCTCACGGGGACAGGTGGACACCGGGGAGCTGTTTTTT
CDR3aa: CASSRGQVDTGELFF

len: 15
j_gene: TRBJ2-1
d_gene: TRBD1
abundance: .
v_gene: TRBV7-8
CDR3nt: TGTGCCAGCAGCCCAGGGACAGCCCGAGTGGATGAGCAGTTCTTC
CDR3aa: CASSPGTARVDEQFF

len: 16
j_gene: TRBJ2-1
d_gene: TRBD2
abundance: .
v_gene: TRBV7-9
CDR3nt: TGTGCCAGCAGCTTAGGACTAGCGGTTGGGAACAATGAGCAGTTCTTC
CDR3aa: CASSLGLAVGNNEQFF

len: 15
j_gene: TRBJ1-4
d_gene: .
abundance: few
v_gene: TRBV19
CDR3nt: TGTGCCAGTAGTATCGGGAGAGGAACTAATGAAAAACTGTTTTTT
CDR3aa: CASSIGRGTNEKLFF

len: 15
j_gene: TRBJ2-5
d_gene: TRBD1
abundance: many
v_gene: TRBV7-2
CDR3nt: TGTGCCAGCAGCTTAGCTTGGACAGGGCGAGAGACCCAGTACTTC
CDR3aa: CASSLAWTGRETQYF

len: 13
j_gene: TRBJ2-1
d_gene: .
abundance: .
v_gene: TRBV7-9
CDR3nt: TGTGCCAGCAGCCCGAGAAGGATTAATGAGCAGTTCTTC
CDR3aa: CASSPRRINEQFF

len: 15
j_gene: TRBJ2-5
d_gene: .
abundance: few
v_gene: TRBV27
CDR3nt: TGTGCCAGCAGTTTTGATAGTAGGAGAAAAGAGACCCAGTACTTC
CDR3aa: CASSFDSRRKETQYF

len: 13
j_gene: TRBJ1-6
d_gene: .
abundance: .
v_gene: TRBV6-1
CDR3nt: TGTGCCAGCAGACAGACGAACAATTCACCCCTCCACTTT
CDR3aa: CASRQTNNSPLHF

len: 15
j_gene: TRBJ2-1
d_gene: .
abundance: many
v_gene: TRBV7-3
CDR3nt: TGTGCCAGCAGCTTCGATTCGAGCTCCTACAATGAGCAGTTCTTC
CDR3aa: CASSFDSSSYNEQFF

len: 11
j_gene: TRBJ2-1
d_gene: TRBD1
abundance: many
v_gene: TRBV2
CDR3nt: TGTGCCAGCAACAGGGGGGTTGAGCAGTTCTTC
CDR3aa: CASNRGVEQFF

len: 13
j_gene: TRBJ2-7
d_gene: .
abundance: many
v_gene: TRBV14
CDR3nt: TGTGCCAGCAGCCAAAAGTGGATCTACGAGCAGTACTTC
CDR3aa: CASSQKWIYEQYF

len: 16
j_gene: TRBJ2-1
d_gene: TRBD2
abundance: few
v_gene: TRBV5-1
CDR3nt: TGCGCCAGCAGCTTCTCCACCCTAGCGGGAGGGTCTGAGCAGTTCTTC
CDR3aa: CASSFSTLAGGSEQFF

len: 14
j_gene: TRBJ2-7
d_gene: .
abundance: many
v_gene: TRBV5-1
CDR3nt: TGCGCCAGCAGCGTACAGGGTACATCCTACGAGCAGTACTTC
CDR3aa: CASSVQGTSYEQYF

len: 10
j_gene: TRBJ2-1
d_gene: .
abundance: .
v_gene: TRBV6-2/TRBV6-3
CDR3nt: TGTGCCAGCGCCGGCCATGAGCAGTTCTTC
CDR3aa: CASAGHEQFF

len: 11
j_gene: TRBJ2-1
d_gene: .
abundance: many
v_gene: TRBV12-3/TRBV12-4
CDR3nt: TGTGCCAGCAGTGCCCTCGGTGAGCAGTTCTTC
CDR3aa: CASSALGEQFF

len: 15
j_gene: TRBJ2-1
d_gene: TRBD1
abundance: .
v_gene: TRBV10-3
CDR3nt: TGTGCCATCAAAGGTGTTCAGGGGGCTCGCTATGAGCAGTTCTTC
CDR3aa: CAIKGVQGARYEQFF

len: 13
j_gene: TRBJ2-7
d_gene: TRBD1
abundance: .
v_gene: TRBV30
CDR3nt: TGTGCCTGGAGTCGAGGGGGCCCCTACGAGCAGTACTTC
CDR3aa: CAWSRGGPYEQYF

len: 14
j_gene: TRBJ2-2
d_gene: .
abundance: few
v_gene: TRBV20-1
CDR3nt: TGCAGTGCTCGGGGCGGGCCGGCCACCGGGGAGCTGTTTTTT
CDR3aa: CSARGGPATGELFF

len: 16
j_gene: TRBJ2-3
d_gene: TRBD2
abundance: .
v_gene: TRBV7-2
CDR3nt: TGTGCCAGCAGCTTGGCAGGACTAGCGAGCACAGATACGCAGTATTTT
CDR3aa: CASSLAGLASTDTQYF

len: 14
j_gene: TRBJ2-4
d_gene: .
abundance: many
v_gene: TRBV27
CDR3nt: TGTGCCAGCAGTTTTGGTTGGGCCAAAAACATTCAGTACTTC
CDR3aa: CASSFGWAKNIQYF

len: 17
j_gene: TRBJ2-6
d_gene: .
abundance: .
v_gene: TRBV18
CDR3nt: TGTGCCAGCGCCCCGGCCGGGGGCCAGCGACAGGCCAACGTCCTGACTTTC
CDR3aa: CASAPAGGQRQANVLTF

len: 17
j_gene: TRBJ2-1
d_gene: TRBD2
abundance: many
v_gene: TRBV5-1
CDR3nt: TGCGCCAGCAGCTCCGGGCCTAGCGGGAGCTCCTACAATGAGCAGTTCTTC
CDR3aa: CASSSGPSGSSYNEQFF

len: 16
j_gene: TRBJ2-1
d_gene: .
abundance: many
v_gene: TRBV12-3/TRBV12-4
CDR3nt: TGTGCCAGCAGTCCGCATGCCAGCGCCCTTGACAATGAGCAGTTCTTC
CDR3aa: CASSPHASALDNEQFF

len: 14
j_gene: TRBJ2-7
d_gene: TRBD1
abundance: many
v_gene: TRBV6-2/TRBV6-3
CDR3nt: TGTGCCAGCAAACCACCCCGGGACAGCTACGAGCAGTACTTC
CDR3aa: CASKPPRDSYEQYF

len: 15
j_gene: TRBJ2-3
d_gene: .
abundance: many
v_gene: TRBV11-2
CDR3nt: TGTGCCAGCAGCTTCCGACCGACGAGCGGCGATACGCAGTATTTT
CDR3aa: CASSFRPTSGDTQYF

len: 13
j_gene: TRBJ2-7
d_gene: .
abundance: many
v_gene: TRBV5-1
CDR3nt: TGCGCCAGCAGCACGGACAGCTCCTACGAGCAGTACTTC
CDR3aa: CASSTDSSYEQYF

len: 14
j_gene: TRBJ2-1
d_gene: .
abundance: .
v_gene: TRBV5-1
CDR3nt: TGCGCCAGCAGCTTGGGACTAGATAGGGTTGAGCAGTTCTTC
CDR3aa: CASSLGLDRVEQFF

len: 14
j_gene: TRBJ2-7
d_gene: TRBD1
abundance: few
v_gene: TRBV7-9
CDR3nt: TGTGCCAGCAGCCCAAGGACAGGGGCCCACGAGCAGTACTTC
CDR3aa: CASSPRTGAHEQYF

len: 13
j_gene: TRBJ2-2
d_gene: .
abundance: many
v_gene: TRBV6-2/TRBV6-3
CDR3nt: TGTGCCAGCAGTTACACCCCGGGGCGGGAGCTGTTTTTT
CDR3aa: CASSYTPGRELFF

len: 15
j_gene: TRBJ2-1
d_gene: .
abundance: few
v_gene: TRBV4-1
CDR3nt: TGCGCCAGCAGCCAAGAAGCGACGATCGGGAATGAGCAGTTCTTC
CDR3aa: CASSQEATIGNEQFF

len: 14
j_gene: TRBJ2-7
d_gene: TRBD2
abundance: many
v_gene: TRBV5-1
CDR3nt: TGCGCCAGCAGCATCGGACTAGCAGCCTACGAGCAGTACTTC
CDR3aa: CASSIGLAAYEQYF

len: 16
j_gene: TRBJ2-5
d_gene: TRBD1
abundance: .
v_gene: TRBV27
CDR3nt: TGTGCCAGCAGTCCCCAGTCAGGACAGGGGGAAGAGACCCAGTACTTC
CDR3aa: CASSPQSGQGEETQYF

len: 17
j_gene: TRBJ1-1
d_gene: .
abundance: .
v_gene: TRBV6-2/TRBV6-3
CDR3nt: TGTGCCAGCAGCCGCCGTACGACAGAAAACGGGAACACTGAAGCTTTCTTT
CDR3aa: CASSRRTTENGNTEAFF

len: 13
j_gene: TRBJ2-2
d_gene: .
abundance: many
v_gene: TRBV29-1
CDR3nt: TGCAGCGTTGAAGCTGGGCCCACCGGGGAGCTGTTTTTT
CDR3aa: CSVEAGPTGELFF

len: 15
j_gene: TRBJ2-1
d_gene: .
abundance: many
v_gene: TRBV9
CDR3nt: TGTGCCAGCGGACCCCCGGACACATATTACAATGAGCAGTTCTTC
CDR3aa: CASGPPDTYYNEQFF

len: 16
j_gene: TRBJ2-1
d_gene: TRBD2
abundance: many
v_gene: TRBV5-1
CDR3nt: TGCGCCAGCAGCTTGGTAACTAGCGGGAGTATAGGTGAGCAGTTCTTC
CDR3aa: CASSLVTSGSIGEQFF

len: 16
j_gene: TRBJ2-1
d_gene: .
abundance: .
v_gene: TRBV20-1
CDR3nt: TGCAGTGCCCCCCTGGGTGGAGGTAGTAGGTACAATGAGCAGTTCTTC
CDR3aa: CSAPLGGGSRYNEQFF

len: 15
j_gene: TRBJ2-5
d_gene: TRBD2
abundance: .
v_gene: TRBV5-1
CDR3nt: TGCGCCAGCAGCTTGGAAGCGGGGGGAGAAGAGACCCAGTACTTC
CDR3aa: CASSLEAGGEETQYF

len: 13
j_gene: TRBJ2-3
d_gene: TRBD2
abundance: many
v_gene: TRBV10-1
CDR3nt: TGCGCCAGCAGTGAGGGACTAGCAGATACGCAGTATTTT
CDR3aa: CASSEGLADTQYF

len: 16
j_gene: TRBJ2-3
d_gene: TRBD1
abundance: few
v_gene: TRBV5-1
CDR3nt: TGCGCCAGCAGCCCCCGACAGGGGGCCCCCACAGATACGCAGTATTTT
CDR3aa: CASSPRQGAPTDTQYF

len: 17
j_gene: TRBJ2-7
d_gene: TRBD2
abundance: few
v_gene: TRBV20-1
CDR3nt: TGCAGTGCAGCGGGACTAGCGGGACTTGGGGAGATGTACGAGCAGTACTTC
CDR3aa: CSAAGLAGLGEMYEQYF

len: 13
j_gene: TRBJ2-5
d_gene: .
abundance: .
v_gene: TRBV11-2
CDR3nt: TGTGCCAGCAGCTTAGGGACTATGGAGACCCAGTACTTC
CDR3aa: CASSLGTMETQYF

len: 14
j_gene: TRBJ1-5
d_gene: TRBD1
abundance: .
v_gene: TRBV7-2
CDR3nt: TGTGCCAGCAGCGTGGGACAGGGGCATCAGCCCCAGCATTTT
CDR3aa: CASSVGQGHQPQHF

len: 15
j_gene: TRBJ1-5
d_gene: .
abundance: .
v_gene: TRBV12-3/TRBV12-4
CDR3nt: TGTGCCAGCAGTTTAGCGGTGGCGGCAAATCAGCCCCAGCATTTT
CDR3aa: CASSLAVAANQPQHF

len: 14
j_gene: TRBJ2-2
d_gene: .
abundance: many
v_gene: TRBV7-3
CDR3nt: TGTGCCAGCAGCGCAACTCTTGGCACCGGGGAGCTGTTTTTT
CDR3aa: CASSATLGTGELFF

len: 14
j_gene: TRBJ1-1
d_gene: .
abundance: many
v_gene: TRBV12-3/TRBV12-4
CDR3nt: TGTGCCAGTGGATTACAAGGACTGAGCACTGAAGCTTTCTTT
CDR3aa: CASGLQGLSTEAFF

len: 15
j_gene: TRBJ2-1
d_gene: TRBD1
abundance: few
v_gene: TRBV5-4
CDR3nt: TGTGCCAGCAGCCCTGACAGGGTGATCCTCGGTGAGCAGTTCTTC
CDR3aa: CASSPDRVILGEQFF